This passage covers 4 T cell receptor beta chains from one sample sequenced in a study of esophageal squamous cell carcinoma under preoperative chemotherapy. Regarding time point: before preoperative PTX-NDP chemotherapy. TCRdb re-called the PCR reads through MiXCR, storing one row per CDR3 protein. The sample has approximately 30,000 distinct CDR3 sequences, 40% to 60% seen once; the top ten hold about 12%. This material was collected from a patient given preoperative chemotherapy. The receptors derive from a human donor with esophageal squamous cell carcinoma. The donor label of this sample is uncertain.

The CDR3 region has the DNA TGTGCCAGCAATCTAGCGGGGCCGTGGGGCACAGATACGCAGTACTTC. Translating gives CASNLAGPWGTDTQYF. The rearrangement links TRBV6-1 to TRBJ2-3; TRBD2 aligns across 9 bases. With the DNA end fitting TRBJ2-7 better, the J assignment may be wrong. The CDR3 spans 16 residues. CDR1 MNHNS and CDR2 SASEGT come from the germline V gene.

This clonotype was seen ten or more times. The CDR3 nucleotides read TGTGCCAGCAGCTTAACCCGGACAGGGTCCTATGGCTACACCTTC. Its translation: CASSLTRTGSYGYTF. The genes are TRBV7-3 and TRBJ1-2; 8 bases agree with TRBD1. V lost 0 bases, J lost 4 bases, and 4 bases stayed unmatched. CDR1 is SGHTA, CDR2 FQGTGA, per germline. The CDR3 is 15 residues long.

This clonotype was detected ten times or more. The chain couples TRBV27 to TRBJ2-1; TRBD2 matches 11 bases. The CDR3 covers 16 residues. Trimming took 4 bases from V and 1 from J; bases not matched to a gene: 3. CDR1 and CDR2 (germline): MNHEY, SMNVEV (reference sequence). The CDR3, as DNA: TGTGCCAGCAGTTACCGGACTAGCGGGTCCTACAATGAGCAGTTCTTC. It yields the protein CASSYRTSGSYNEQFF.

A single count supports this clonotype. This chain links TRBV20-1 with TRBJ1-2; no firm D call. Germline CDR1 and CDR2: DFQATT and SNEGSKA (reference sequence). Trimming took 3 bases from V and 1 from J, leaving 3 bases between them. This CDR3 comprises 11 residues. The DNA of the CDR3 is TGCAGTGCTAGGGATAACTATGGCTACACCTTC. This gives the protein CSARDNYGYTF.